These T cell receptor beta chains were read from a single sample in a study of neurological immune-mediated disorders. TCRdb redid the calling of the 5' RACE reads with MiXCR, one entry per CDR3 protein. Of 60,000 to 85,000 distinct CDR3 sequences detected, 4.5% to 5.5% appear once; the ten largest clones hold roughly 2.2%. The sequencing sample was made of PBMCs. Every receptor here comes from a woman in her sixties or seventies with multiple sclerosis. CDR3s include the opening cysteine and the closing phenylalanine or tryptophan. Each record gives: J gene, V gene, CDR3 protein.

>TRBJ2-3|TRBV29-1
CSVDLQGAGARDTQYF
>TRBJ1-3|TRBV10-3
CANKGQGVFGNTIYF
>TRBJ2-3|TRBV20-1
CSARDGGQAYTDTQYF
>TRBJ2-2|TRBV6-5
CASGVAGVATGELFF
>TRBJ2-7|TRBV12-3/TRBV12-4
CASNRGTSSYEQYF
>TRBJ1-4|TRBV7-9
CASSLVMDRVRKLFF
>TRBJ2-1|TRBV5-1
CASSLGLADYNEQFF
>TRBJ1-1|TRBV5-6
CASSLKPGVGRTEAFF
>TRBJ2-1|TRBV10-3
CAISERGPNEQFF
>TRBJ2-5|TRBV6-2/TRBV6-3
CASSYSSHQETQYF
>TRBJ2-3|TRBV5-1
CASIGTSGSLDTQYF
>TRBJ1-2|TRBV7-3
CASSGRDSDGYTF
>TRBJ1-6|TRBV6-5
CASTLGQLNSPLHF
>TRBJ2-3|TRBV5-1
CASSFGGGSTDTQYF
>TRBJ2-5|TRBV5-1
CASSLEDPAETQYF
>TRBJ2-7|TRBV5-1
CASSPRQGPYEQYF
>TRBJ2-1|TRBV29-1
CSVGAGGYNEQFF
>TRBJ2-1|TRBV7-8
CASSLKDRGLNNEQFF
>TRBJ2-3|TRBV5-1
CASSLRQGDTDTQYF
>TRBJ2-6|TRBV5-1
CASSKLAGGSYSGANVLTF
>TRBJ2-1|TRBV5-6
CASSLGLADNEQFF
>TRBJ1-2|TRBV7-2
CASSLARSNYGYTF